One and the same sample provided the 14 T cell receptor beta chains below, sequenced in a study of graft-versus-host responses after intestinal transplantation (dated by TCRdb to the early 2020s). The intended sense of this specimen's time point label: cells obtained before transplantation from donor or recipient. For these TCRs, the target antigens are not known. Libraries were prepared through the immunoSEQ multiplex PCR assay. The source is immuneACCESS, and TCRdb retained only in-frame sequences with V and J called. Part of the clones is not carried over; for the studies checked, unresolved V genes explain less than half of this, and the remainder is unexplained. The sample contains about 41,000 clones, 85% to 95% of them found a single time. Less than 0.65% of the sample comes from the top ten. The sample was unstimulated CD8+ T cells sorted from spleen or lymph node cells, taken before transplant. The receptors were gathered from a human donor who was the organ donor for an intestinal transplant.

The chain links TRBV7-8 to TRBJ1-1; D is uncertain. The germline V gene has CDR1 SGHVS and CDR2 FQNEAQ. The germline V and J ends were trimmed by 3 bases and 1 base, with 0 bases remaining between them. The CDR3 is 11 amino acids. DNA of the CDR3: TGTGCCAGCAGCTTGAACACTGAAGCTTTCTTT. Its protein product is CASSLNTEAFF.

This chain joins TRBV11-3 and TRBJ2-2, with no clear D. This CDR3 contains 12 residues. The V end lost 4 bases, the J end lost 6 bases, and 6 bases lay between the germline ends. The germline V gene has CDR1 SGHNT and CDR2 YENEEA. CDR3 nucleotides: TGTGCCAGCAGCTGGATGTCCGGGGAGCTGTTTTTT. Translating gives CASSWMSGELFF. The variable domain in full, completed from reference TRBV11-3 and TRBJ2-2, reads EAGVVQSPRYKIIEKKQPVAFWCNPISGHNTLYWYLQNLGQGPELLIRYENEEAVDDSQLPKDRFSAERLKGVDSTLKIQPAELGDSAVYLCASSWMSGELFFGEGSRLTVL.

J is TRBJ1-6 and V is TRBV4-3; 7 bases line up with TRBD1. CDR1 LGHNA and CDR2 YSLEER come from the germline V gene. CDR3 length equals 14 residues. V gave up 5 bases and J gave up 7 bases; unmatched junction bases: 5. DNA for the CDR3: TGCGCCAGCAGCGGGCGGGACAGAAATTCACCCCTCCACTTT. Translation gives CASSGRDRNSPLHF.

The gene calls are TRBV6-6 and TRBJ2-5; D is ambiguous. The CDR3 is made up of 13 amino acids. Looked up from germline, CDR1 is MNHNY and CDR2 is SVGAGI (reference sequence). Trimming pared 6 bases from V and 4 bases from J, leaving 12 bases between. The CDR3 spells CASSSRLGETQYF. DNA for the CDR3: TGTGCCAGCAGCTCCAGGCTCGGAGAGACCCAGTACTTC.

The chain is built from TRBV9 and TRBJ2-5; 15 nucleotides line up with TRBD2. The trim removed 0 bases at V and 1 base at J, leaving 1 base unmatched. The CDR3 has 17 residues. Germline assignment: CDR1 SGDLS and CDR2 YYNGEE. CDR3 nucleotide sequence: TGTGCCAGCAGCGTAGGGACTAGCGGGGGGGGCCAAGAGACCCAGTACTTC. Residues: CASSVGTSGGGQETQYF. The variable domain in full, with the rest retrieved from reference TRBV9 and TRBJ2-5, is DSGVTQTPKHLITATGQRVTLRCSPRSGDLSVYWYQQSLDQGLQFLIQYYNGEERAKGNILERFSAQQFPDLHSELNLSSLELGDSALYFCASSVGTSGGGQETQYFGPGTRLLVL.

This clone showed up just a few times. The chain is built from TRBV4-3 and TRBJ1-1; D is uncertain. Trimming took off 3 bases at V and 0 bases at J, with 5 bases between the two ends. CDR3 size: 13 residues. Germline CDR1 is LGHNA and CDR2 is YSLEER. DNA for the CDR3: TGCGCCAGCAGCCAGGGGATGAACACTGAAGCTTTCTTT. Translated, it gives CASSQGMNTEAFF.

The gene calls are TRBV11-3 and TRBJ2-1, with a possible D match to TRBD2 (6 bases). The germline gives CDR1 SGHNT, CDR2 YENEEA. The CDR3 runs 15 residues. The V and J ends lost 0 bases and 3 bases respectively, with 9 bases between them. This CDR3 is CASSLELAVYNEQFF. CDR3 sequence (DNA): TGTGCCAGCAGCTTAGAGTTAGCGGTCTACAATGAGCAGTTCTTC.

CDR3: CASSLVAGDRYEQYF. In DNA, the CDR3 is TGTGCCAGCAGCTTAGTGGCGGGAGATCGCTACGAGCAGTACTTC. The chain carries TRBV7-2 and TRBJ2-7, with 7 bases fitting TRBD2. CDR1 SGHTA and CDR2 FQGNSA come from the germline V gene. The CDR3 extends over 15 amino acids. The trim removed 1 base at V and 3 bases at J, leaving 6 bases unmatched.

V gene TRBV12-5 combines with J gene TRBJ1-5; D unresolved. Germline lookup yields CDR1 LGHNT and CDR2 FRNRAP. The V end lost 1 base, the J end lost 7 bases, and 5 bases lay between the germline ends. The CDR3 has 12 amino acids. The DNA for the CDR3 is TGTGCTAGTGGTTTGGAGGGACAGCCCCAGCATTTT. It codes for CASGLEGQPQHF.

The chain recombines TRBV2 with TRBJ2-3, with 12 bases identical to TRBD2. Looked up from germline, CDR1 is SNHLY and CDR2 is FYNNEI. Trimming cost V 2 bases and J 6 bases; bases outside gene matches: 9. This CDR3 contains 17 residues. The CDR3 DNA reads as TGTGCCAGCAGTGAACTCTGGACTAGCGGGGTTCGGGATACGCAGTATTTT. Its translation: CASSELWTSGVRDTQYF.

The rearrangement uses TRBV6-4 and TRBJ1-1; D gene ambiguous. This CDR3 comprises 13 residues. Germline loops: CDR1 MRHNA, CDR2 SNTAGT. The V and J ends lost 5 bases and 0 bases respectively, with 7 bases between them. This chain's CDR3 is CASSLSLNTEAFF. DNA for the CDR3: TGTGCCAGCAGTCTATCACTGAACACTGAAGCTTTCTTT.

This clone has a single count. The chain recombines TRBV4-1 with TRBJ1-5; D is undetermined. The CDR3 consists of 14 residues. Deletions cut 1 base from V and 3 bases from J, with 7 bases between. Germline CDR1 MGHRA, CDR2 YSYEKL. The CDR3 protein is CASSQGDVNQPQHF. The CDR3 DNA reads as TGCGCCAGCAGCCAAGGGGATGTCAATCAGCCCCAGCATTTT.

This clone was seen only once. CDR3 sequence reads: CASSPRTAATYEQYF. The CDR3 DNA reads as TGTGCCAGCAGCCCCCGGACGGCCGCAACCTACGAGCAGTACTTC. V is TRBV7-9 and J is TRBJ2-7; D not resolved. This CDR3 has 15 amino acids. Trimming shortened V by 5 bases and J by 2 bases, and 16 bases separated the two germline ends. Looked up from germline, CDR1 is SEHNR and CDR2 is FQNEAQ (reference sequence).

V and J are TRBV9 and TRBJ2-1, with TRBD2 matching 8 bases. The germline V gene encodes CDR1 SGDLS and CDR2 YYNGEE. CDR3 length: 15 residues. Trimming at V came to 4 bases and at J to 4 bases, leaving 7 bases not matched to a gene. The CDR3, as DNA: TGTGCCAGCAGCCCCAGCGGGGGTACATACAATGAGCAGTTCTTC. Its protein is CASSPSGGTYNEQFF. Full variable domain (remainder filled in from reference TRBV9 and TRBJ2-1): DSGVTQTPKHLITATGQRVTLRCSPRSGDLSVYWYQQSLDQGLQFLIQYYNGEERAKGNILERFSAQQFPDLHSELNLSSLELGDSALYFCASSPSGGTYNEQFFGPGTRLTVL.